This T cell receptor (beta chain) is drawn from a study of blood T cell repertoires in COVID-19. As for the study in general: Nucleic acid was either cDNA or gDNA, and it came from T cells, B-cell-depleted T cells, or PBMCs.

V was clipped by 2 bases and J by 4 bases, with 11 bases between them. The CDR3 is 14 amino acids. Germline assignment: CDR1 KGHSH and CDR2 LQKENI. TCRdb keeps only in-frame clones here, not all; method: immunoSEQ multiplex PCR. The profile shows some 91,000 clones, approximately 90% of them singletons. V usage is TRBV18 and J usage is TRBJ1-1; possibly TRBD1 for D (5 bases). The clonotype comes from a man aged 55 to 70 with acute or convalescent COVID-19. Sequenced: peripheral blood. CDR3 bases: TGTGCCAGCTCACCAGGCAGGGAGGTCACTGAAGCTTTCTTT. Amino acids: CASSPGREVTEAFF.